The 26 T cell receptor beta chains in this list originate from one sample, sequenced in a study of regulatory T cells in long-lasting Graves disease. TCR beta libraries were built with iRepertoire HTBI primers and Arm-PCR of CDR3 regions. TCRdb re-called the multiplex PCR reads with MiXCR, one entry per CDR3 protein. The repertoire holds about 470,000 distinct CDR3 sequences, with less than 25% as singletons. As for time point: persistent/refractory GD, antithyroid drugs over 5 years with positive TRAb. PBMC RNA served as the TCR library source. This specimen was peripheral blood mononuclear cells (PBMCs), taken when the disease was refractory, from a patient treated with antithyroid drugs. The receptors derive from a female donor with Graves disease.

This chain uses TRBV20-1 with TRBJ2-7, with a weak D call TRBD2 (6 bases). Trimming removed 0 bases from V and 4 bases from J, with 22 bases in between. CDR3 length: 17 residues. CDR1 and CDR2 from the germline V gene are DFQATT and SNEGSKA (reference sequence). CDR3 nucleotide sequence: TGCAGTGCTAGAGACCTAGAGGGAGGCGAGTTTATTTACGAGCAGTACTTC. As protein: CSARDLEGGEFIYEQYF.

In nucleotides, the CDR3 is TGTGCCTGGAGTGTATCCGGATATTCTAACACCATATATTTT. This sequence encodes CAWSVSGYSNTIYF. The J gene is TRBJ1-3, the V gene TRBV30; D is undetermined. The CDR3 spans 14 residues. The germline gives CDR1 GTSNPN, CDR2 SVGIG (reference sequence). Between the trimmed V and J ends, which lost 0 bases and 7 bases, there was a span of 13 bases.

V usage is TRBV30 and J usage is TRBJ2-7; perhaps TRBD1 as D (5 bases). Looked up from germline, CDR1 is GTSNPN and CDR2 is SVGIG (reference sequence). The CDR3 contains 13 residues. Trimming stripped 0 bases from V and 4 bases from J, with 10 bases between. The CDR3 DNA follows: TGTGCCTGGAGTGTGGATGGGGCTTACGAGCAGTACTTC. Residues: CAWSVDGAYEQYF. Combining the CDR3 with reference TRBV30 and TRBJ2-7 gives the whole variable domain SQTIHQWPATLVQPVGSPLSLECTVEGTSNPNLYWYRQAAGRGLQLLFYSVGIGQISSEVPQNLSASRPQDRQFILSSKKLLLSDSGFYLCAWSVDGAYEQYFGPGTRLTVT.

In its sample, this clonotype was seen a few times. One base away lies a much larger clone, so this may be a sequencing read error. The rearrangement uses TRBV28 and TRBJ2-1; the D is unclear. The CDR3 loop spans 13 amino acids. V was pared by 6 bases and J by 2 bases, with 8 bases between. CDR1 and CDR2 from the germline V gene are MDHEN and SYDVKM. CDR3 DNA sequence: TGTGCCAGCAGCCCTGGGACCTACAATGAGCAGTTCTTC. Its translation is CASSPGTYNEQFF. The full variable domain, rest sourced from reference TRBV28 and TRBJ2-1, is DVKVTQSSRYLVKRTGEKVFLECVQDMDHENMFWYRQDPGLGLRLIYFSYDVKMKEKGDIPEGYSVSREKKERFSLILESASTNQTSMYLCASSPGTYNEQFFGPGTRLTVL.

This clonotype has at least ten counts. The V call is TRBV27, the J call TRBJ2-2, with 7 bases lining up with TRBD1. This CDR3 is built from 14 residues. Germline V gene data show CDR1 as MNHEY and CDR2 as SMNVEV (reference sequence). Germline trimming cut 8 bases from V and 0 bases from J; bases unmatched to any gene: 3. The CDR3 sequence is CASRQGANTGELFF. For the CDR3, the DNA is TGTGCCAGCCGTCAGGGGGCGAACACCGGGGAGCTGTTTTTT.

About this clonotype: A much larger clone differs from this one at a single base, so this may be a read error. The chain has TRBV6-9 and TRBJ2-5, with D perhaps matching TRBD1 or TRBD2 (5 bases each). The germline V gene encodes CDR1 MNHGY and CDR2 SVAAGI. This CDR3 is built from 16 residues. CDR3: CASSYRGASNQETLYF. The CDR3 DNA reads TGTGCCAGCAGTTACCGAGGGGCCTCAAACCAAGAGACCCTGTACTTC.

As for this clonotype: Possible read error: a much larger clone is one base away. The genes are TRBV13 and TRBJ2-5, with 7 nucleotides matching TRBD2. The CDR3 covers 16 residues. Germline assignment: CDR1 PRHDT and CDR2 FYEKMQ (reference sequence). The CDR3 reads CASSGGVEGSEETQHF. The CDR3 DNA reads TGTGCCAGCAGCGGGGGGGTCGAGGGATCCGAAGAGACCCAGCACTTC. The full variable domain, with the rest looked up from reference TRBV13 and TRBJ2-5, is AAGVIQSPRHLIKEKRETATLKCYPIPRHDTVYWYQQGPGQDPQFLISFYEKMQSDKGSIPDRFSAQQFSDYHSELNMSSLELGDSALYFCASSGGVEGSEETQHFGPGTRLLVL.

As regards this clonotype: This may come from a read error, since a much larger clone is one base off. The chain combines TRBV5-6 with TRBJ1-2; D not certain. Germline assignment: CDR1 SGHDT and CDR2 YYEEEE. The CDR3 consists of 16 residues. The CDR3 sequence is CAGSSNFRMGFFGYTF. In DNA form, the CDR3 reads TGTGCCGGCAGCTCCAACTTTCGGATGGGGTTTTTTGGCTACACCTTC.

Of note for this clonotype: This sequence may be a read error, since a much larger clone differs from it by one base. V and J are TRBV29-1 and TRBJ2-7; 11 bases are a match to TRBD1. The trim removed 3 bases at V and 3 bases at J, leaving 1 base unmatched. CDR3 size: 13 residues. CDR1 SQVTM and CDR2 ANQGSEA come from the germline V gene. DNA of the CDR3: TGCAGCGTTGATGGGACAGGGGGCTACGAGCAGTACTTC. This codes for CSVDGTGGYEQYF.

In its sample, this clonotype was seen a few times. The genes are TRBV5-6 and TRBJ2-2; D is ambiguous. The V gene lost 2 bases and the J gene lost 11 bases, with 10 bases spanning the gap. Looked up from germline, CDR1 is SGHDT and CDR2 is YYEEEE. The CDR3 spans 12 residues. The CDR3 nucleotides are TGTGCCAGCAGCTTATCTCGAGAAGAGCTGTTTTTT. As protein: CASSLSREELFF.

Only a few counts were recorded for this clonotype. The chain combines TRBV20-1 with TRBJ1-5; D unclear. V was trimmed by 0 bases and J by 1 base, leaving 13 bases between them. Germline V gene data show CDR1 as DFQATT and CDR2 as SNEGSKA (reference sequence). The CDR3 has 16 residues. CDR3 nucleotides: TGCAGTGCTAGAGATCATGTGGGATCGAGCAATCAGCCCCAGCATTTT. Its protein product is CSARDHVGSSNQPQHF.

A few counts support this clonotype. The chain has TRBV20-1 and TRBJ2-7; 7 bases agree with TRBD2. The CDR3 spans 13 residues. V lost 1 base, J lost 6 bases, and 6 bases stayed unmatched. From germline, CDR1 is DFQATT and CDR2 SNEGSKA (reference sequence). As DNA, the CDR3 is TGCAGTGCTAGAGGAGGGAGGGTCACCGAGCAGTACTTC. Translation gives CSARGGRVTEQYF.

This clonotype was recorded at least ten times. The rearrangement uses TRBV30 and TRBJ2-1; D is unclear. Per the germline V gene, CDR1 is GTSNPN and CDR2 is SVGIG (reference sequence). The CDR3 contains 12 residues. V lost 5 bases and J lost 4, with 9 bases in between. Here the CDR3 reads CAWSPSYNEQFF. In nucleotides, the CDR3 is TGTGCCTGGTCTCCTAGTTACAATGAGCAGTTCTTC.

Regarding this clonotype: A far larger clone is one nucleotide away, so this likely arose from a read error. V is TRBV10-3 and J is TRBJ1-1; D is uncertain. The germline gives CDR1 ENHRY, CDR2 SYGVKD. Between the trimmed V and J ends, which lost 10 bases and 2 bases, there was a span of 17 bases. The CDR3 totals 14 residues. The CDR3 is CASRYRNDNTEAFF. CDR3 nucleotides: TGTGCCAGCAGATACCGCAACGACAACACTGAAGCTTTCTTT.

In its sample, this clonotype was seen many times. The chain recombines TRBV28 with TRBJ1-1; D gene ambiguous. The germline V and J ends were trimmed by 3 bases and 5 bases, with 10 bases remaining between them. Germline loops: CDR1 MDHEN, CDR2 SYDVKM. This CDR3 comprises 13 residues. The CDR3 DNA follows: TGTGCCAGCAGTTTTTCCCTCCGTACTGAAGCTTTCTTT. This sequence encodes CASSFSLRTEAFF.

This clonotype was seen ten or more times. V is TRBV15 and J is TRBJ2-7; D is possibly TRBD1 or TRBD2 (6 bases each). This CDR3 spans 15 amino acids. The V end was cut by 0 bases, the J end by 6 bases, with 15 bases between. In germline, CDR1 is LNHNV, CDR2 YYDKDF (reference sequence). CDR3 sequence (DNA): TGTGCCACCAGCAGAGAAGGAGGGGGGCGCGGCGAGCAGTACTTC. This gives the protein CATSREGGGRGEQYF.

This clonotype was found a few times. The chain carries TRBV11-2 and TRBJ2-7; a weak D match, TRBD2 (6 bases). Trimming removed 0 bases at V and 2 bases at J, with 14 bases between. CDR1 SGHAT and CDR2 FQNNGV come from the germline V gene. The CDR3 covers 16 residues. The CDR3 DNA is TGTGCCAGCAGCTTAGAGATAGGGGACTTAGCCTACGAGCAGTACTTC. Residues: CASSLEIGDLAYEQYF.

This clonotype was counted only a few times. The chain is built from TRBV6-2 or TRBV6-3 and TRBJ1-2; maybe TRBD1 (6 bases). The CDR3 is 13 residues long. Germline CDR1 MNHEY, CDR2 SVGEGT. V gave up 6 bases and J gave up 8 bases, with 16 bases separating them. Here the CDR3 reads CASRTRGVHGYTF. The CDR3 DNA reads TGTGCCAGCAGAACAAGGGGGGTTCACGGCTACACCTTC.

The chain joins TRBV29-1 to TRBJ1-1; possible D gene TRBD1, 5 bases. Trimming left V 3 bases short and J 4 bases short, with 12 bases between. The CDR3 is made up of 13 amino acids. In germline, CDR1 is SQVTM, CDR2 ANQGSEA. This CDR3 is CSVDGGRGTEAFF. The CDR3 DNA reads as TGCAGCGTTGATGGCGGGAGGGGCACTGAAGCTTTCTTT.

This clonotype has just a few counts. The V call is TRBV5-4, the J call TRBJ2-5; D tentatively fits TRBD1 or TRBD2 (5 bases each). This CDR3 region has 17 residues. Between the trimmed V and J ends, which lost 3 bases and 4 bases, there was a span of 22 bases. Germline V gene lookup returns CDR1 SGHNT and CDR2 YYREEE (reference sequence). This CDR3 reads CASSSRVTGPGGETQYF. The CDR3 DNA sequence: TGTGCCAGCAGCTCAAGGGTGACGGGACCTGGGGGAGAGACCCAGTACTTC. Full variable domain (rest looked up from reference TRBV5-4 and TRBJ2-5): ETGVTQSPTHLIKTRGQQVTLRCSSQSGHNTVSWYQQALGQGPQFIFQYYREEENGRGNFPPRFSGLQFPNYSSELNVNALELDDSALYLCASSSRVTGPGGETQYFGPGTRLLVL.

For the CDR3, the DNA is TGTGCCAGCAGCTTCCTGAGCACATCCTACGAGCAGTACTTC. This encodes CASSFLSTSYEQYF. V is TRBV5-6 and J is TRBJ2-7; D gene ambiguous. This CDR3 is built from 14 residues. The germline CDR1 and CDR2 sequences are SGHDT and YYEEEE. V lost 2 bases and J lost 1, with 10 bases in between.

This clonotype showed up just a few times. This chain uses TRBV4-3 with TRBJ2-7, with TRBD2 matching 7 bases. The V gene end was trimmed by 0 bases and the J gene end by 4 bases; junction bases not matched to a gene: 6. The CDR3 spans 15 residues. Germline V lookup: CDR1 LGHNA, CDR2 YSLEER. In DNA, the CDR3 is TGCGCCAGCAGCCAAGATCGGGGCGGGAGATACGAGCAGTACTTC. It codes for CASSQDRGGRYEQYF.

Only one count was recorded for this clonotype. This may be a read error, as it is one base from a much larger clone. This chain joins TRBV12-3 or TRBV12-4 and TRBJ1-3; D unclear. The CDR3 loop spans 14 amino acids. V was trimmed by 6 bases and J by 5 bases, leaving 14 bases between them. The chain's CDR3 is CASRSPGNRNTIYF. The CDR3 DNA sequence: TGTGCCAGCAGATCCCCGGGGAACCGAAACACCATATATTTT.

The V gene is TRBV6-2 or TRBV6-3, the J gene TRBJ1-2; D remains ambiguous. V lost 2 bases to trimming and J lost 0 bases, with 10 bases between them. The CDR3 runs to 15 residues. Germline CDR1 and CDR2: MNHEY and SVGEGT. DNA of the CDR3: TGTGCCAGCAGTTACCTCAGGCTAGCTAACTATGGCTACACCTTC. This translates into CASSYLRLANYGYTF.

CDR3 coding DNA: TGTGCCAGCAGCTACTTCTACCGAGAGACCCAGTACTTC. Protein product: CASSYFYRETQYF. The V and J genes are TRBV7-8 and TRBJ2-5; no firm D call. This CDR3 spans 13 amino acids. The V and J ends lost 4 bases and 4 bases respectively, with 10 bases between them. Germline lookup yields CDR1 SGHVS and CDR2 FQNEAQ.

This clonotype was detected a few times. The J gene is TRBJ2-7, the V gene TRBV30, with 10 bases lining up with TRBD2. Trimming cost V 0 bases and J 5 bases; bases outside gene matches: 10. From germline, CDR1 is GTSNPN and CDR2 SVGIG (reference sequence). The CDR3 consists of 16 residues. CDR3 residues: CAWSVGAGGPGDEQYF. CDR3 in DNA: TGTGCCTGGAGTGTAGGAGCGGGAGGGCCAGGCGACGAGCAGTACTTC.